One sample yielded the 19 T cell receptor beta chains listed below, sequenced in a study of blood T cell repertoires in COVID-19. The assay was immunoSEQ multiplex PCR, and TCRdb's table has in-frame clones only and misses some. The table includes 98,000 or so clones, roughly 80% detected once. Sequencing was performed on peripheral blood. These receptors were taken from a man aged 55-75 years with acute or convalescent COVID-19.

The chain recombines TRBV20-1 with TRBJ2-7; D perhaps matches TRBD2 (6 bases). Trimming pared 6 bases from V and 6 bases from J, leaving 12 bases between. This CDR3 spans 11 amino acids. Germline CDR1 is DFQATT and CDR2 is SNEGSKA (reference sequence). Here the CDR3 DNA reads TGCAGTGCGACCCGGGAGAGCGAGCAGTACTTC. This gives the protein CSATRESEQYF.

The rearrangement links TRBV9 to TRBJ1-5; 9 bases fit TRBD1. The CDR3 covers 16 residues. Germline loops: CDR1 SGDLS, CDR2 YYNGEE. V lost 2 bases, J lost 2 bases, and 5 bases stayed unmatched. The CDR3 spells CASSVGQGFGNQPQHF. The CDR3, as DNA: TGTGCCAGCAGCGTTGGACAGGGGTTTGGCAATCAGCCCCAGCATTTT.

The V gene is TRBV14, the J gene TRBJ2-3; the D is unclear. This CDR3 is 13 amino acids long. V lost 1 base to trimming and J lost 5 bases, with 7 bases between them. Germline loops: CDR1 SGHDN, CDR2 FVKESK. CDR3 DNA sequence: TGTGCCAGCAGCCAAGCCACGGGAGATACGCAGTATTTT. It translates to CASSQATGDTQYF. Full variable domain (missing parts from reference TRBV14 and TRBJ2-3): EAGVTQFPSHSVIEKGQTVTLRCDPISGHDNLYWYRRVMGKEIKFLLHFVKESKQDESGMPNNRFLAERTGGTYSTLKVQPAELEDSGVYFCASSQATGDTQYFGPGTRLTVL.

The V and J genes are TRBV6-5 and TRBJ1-1; 9 bases agree with TRBD1. Germline CDR1 MNHEY, CDR2 SVGAGI. After removal of 2 bases from V and 1 base from J, the junction contained 5 bases not matched to a gene. The CDR3 runs 16 residues. CDR3 sequence reads: CASSYGGTGKNTEAFF. In nucleotides, the CDR3 is TGTGCCAGCAGTTACGGCGGGACAGGGAAGAACACTGAAGCTTTCTTT.

The chain couples TRBV11-3 to TRBJ2-5; 8 nucleotides line up with TRBD2. V was clipped by 1 base and J by 4 bases; unmatched bases: 2. CDR1 and CDR2 from the germline V gene are SGHNT and YENEEA. The CDR3 extends over 14 amino acids. This CDR3 is CASSLVLAGETQYF. Here the CDR3 DNA reads TGTGCCAGCAGCTTAGTGCTAGCGGGAGAGACCCAGTACTTC. The variable domain in full, completed from reference TRBV11-3 and TRBJ2-5, reads EAGVVQSPRYKIIEKKQPVAFWCNPISGHNTLYWYLQNLGQGPELLIRYENEEAVDDSQLPKDRFSAERLKGVDSTLKIQPAELGDSAVYLCASSLVLAGETQYFGPGTRLLVL.

The rearrangement uses TRBV15 and TRBJ1-1; D may be TRBD1 (5 bases). The V and J ends lost 0 bases and 8 bases respectively, with 10 bases between them. The CDR3 covers 13 residues. The germline V gene has CDR1 LNHNV and CDR2 YYDKDF (reference sequence). The CDR3 nucleotides read TGTGCCACCAGCAGAGATCTGAACAGGGAAGCTTTCTTT. The encoded protein is CATSRDLNREAFF. Variable domain in full (rest from reference TRBV15 and TRBJ1-1): DAMVIQNPRYQVTQFGKPVTLSCSQTLNHNVMYWYQQKSSQAPKLLFHYYDKDFNNEADTPDNFQSRRPNTSFCFLDIRSPGLGDTAMYLCATSRDLNREAFFGQGTRLTVV.

V is TRBV5-1 and J is TRBJ1-1; 8 bases map to TRBD1. The CDR3 is 18 residues long. Germline V CDR1 and CDR2: SGHRS, YFSETQ. V was clipped by 4 bases and J by 2 bases; unmatched bases: 16. CDR3 amino acids: CASSLSRGRGGFNTEAFF. The CDR3 DNA is TGCGCCAGCAGCCTATCCAGGGGGCGCGGGGGATTTAACACTGAAGCTTTCTTT.

The genes are TRBV24-1 and TRBJ1-2, with D perhaps TRBD1 (5 bases). CDR3 length: 15 amino acids. V was clipped by 4 bases and J by 2 bases, with 13 bases between them. Germline-derived CDR1 and CDR2 are KGHDR and SFDVKD. The CDR3 protein is CATSDSEQENYGYTF. The CDR3 region has the DNA TGTGCCACCAGTGACTCGGAACAGGAGAACTATGGCTACACCTTC.

The V and J genes are TRBV6-2 or TRBV6-3 and TRBJ2-5; 8 bases map to TRBD2. V dropped 6 bases and J dropped 2; count of bases not matched to a gene: 5. The germline gives CDR1 MNHEY, CDR2 SVGEGT. The CDR3 covers 14 residues. The CDR3 coding sequence is TGTGCCAGCAGCCGAGGACTAGCACAAGAGACCCAGTACTTC. It encodes CASSRGLAQETQYF.

The chain carries TRBV10-3 and TRBJ2-7; D might be TRBD2 (6 bases). CDR1 and CDR2 from the germline V gene are ENHRY and SYGVKD. The ends were cut back, 3 bases at V and 5 bases at J, with 14 bases in the middle. The CDR3 sequence is 14 residues long. For the CDR3, the DNA is TGTGCCATCAGTGAAGTGGGACTGATTAACGAGCAGTACGTC. Residues: CAISEVGLINEQYV.

V usage is TRBV6-5 and J usage is TRBJ2-5; weak D call: TRBD1 (5 bases). The CDR3 is 11 amino acids. The germline gives CDR1 MNHEY, CDR2 SVGAGI. V was shortened by 6 bases and J by 5 bases, with 7 bases between the two germline ends. As DNA, the CDR3 is TGTGCCAGCAGGGGGCTGGAGACCCAGTACTTC. Protein product: CASRGLETQYF.

The chain joins TRBV5-1 to TRBJ2-1; a weak D match, TRBD2 (6 bases). This CDR3 region has 16 residues. Germline lookup yields CDR1 SGHRS and CDR2 YFSETQ. The V end was cut by 0 bases, the J end by 10 bases, with 20 bases between. The CDR3 DNA is TGCGCCAGCAGCTTGGCCGCGGGGCTAGTGGATCGAGAGCAGTTCTTC. This sequence encodes CASSLAAGLVDREQFF. Full variable domain (remainder filled in from reference TRBV5-1 and TRBJ2-1): KAGVTQTPRYLIKTRGQQVTLSCSPISGHRSVSWYQQTPGQGLQFLFEYFSETQRNKGNFPGRFSGRQFSNSRSEMNVSTLELGDSALYLCASSLAAGLVDREQFFGPGTRLTVL.

The V gene is TRBV18, the J gene TRBJ1-1; the D gene is possibly TRBD1 (6 bases). V lost 0 bases and J lost 0, with 14 bases in between. The CDR3 spans 17 residues. Germline CDR1 reads KGHSH; CDR2 reads LQKENI. The CDR3, as DNA: TGTGCCAGCTCACCACCTAGGGCAGGGGCCATGAACACTGAAGCTTTCTTT. Amino acids: CASSPPRAGAMNTEAFF.

V is TRBV30 and J is TRBJ2-6; D is undetermined. CDR1 is GTSNPN, CDR2 SVGIG, per germline (reference sequence). V was shortened by 0 bases and J by 2 bases, with 11 bases between the two germline ends. There are 16 residues in the CDR3. CDR3 residues: CAWSVAQAPGANVLTF. CDR3 bases: TGTGCCTGGAGTGTAGCTCAAGCCCCTGGGGCCAACGTCCTGACTTTC.

The genes are TRBV2 and TRBJ2-1; 8 positions agree with TRBD2. The V gene end was trimmed by 7 bases and the J gene end by 7 bases; junction bases not matched to a gene: 6. Per the germline V gene, CDR1 is SNHLY and CDR2 is FYNNEI. CDR3 length equals 13 residues. The chain's CDR3 is CASTSGRGNEQFF. The CDR3 nucleotides are TGTGCCAGCACCAGCGGGAGAGGGAATGAGCAGTTCTTC. Full variable domain (remainder filled in from reference TRBV2 and TRBJ2-1): EPEVTQTPSHQVTQMGQEVILRCVPISNHLYFYWYRQILGQKVEFLVSFYNNEISEKSEIFDDQFSVERPDGSNFTLKIRSTKLEDSAMYFCASTSGRGNEQFFGPGTRLTVL.

The chain is built from TRBV9 and TRBJ1-2; TRBD1 matches 12 bases. The CDR3 length is 17 residues. Trimming took 3 bases from V and 0 from J; bases not matched to a gene: 6. Germline CDR1 is SGDLS and CDR2 is YYNGEE. In DNA, the CDR3 is TGTGCCAGCAGCGCCCGGGACAGGGGGCGGGCTAACTATGGCTACACCTTC. Protein product: CASSARDRGRANYGYTF.

The chain combines TRBV6-6 with TRBJ2-7, with 7 positions matching TRBD1. Trimming at V came to 6 bases and at J to 3 bases, leaving 5 bases not matched to a gene. Germline CDR1 MNHNY, CDR2 SVGAGI (reference sequence). CDR3 length equals 13 residues. The CDR3 spells CASSQGQFYEQYV. CDR3 in DNA: TGTGCCAGCAGCCAGGGACAGTTCTACGAGCAGTACGTC.

The chain employs TRBV28 and TRBJ1-1; TRBD1 matches 7 bases. CDR1 MDHEN and CDR2 SYDVKM come from the germline V gene. V lost 0 bases, J lost 1 base, and 5 bases stayed unmatched. This CDR3 region has 16 residues. The CDR3 loop reads CASSLWTGIRNTEAFF. In DNA, the CDR3 is TGTGCCAGCAGTTTATGGACAGGGATTAGGAACACTGAAGCTTTCTTT. Full variable domain (rest looked up from reference TRBV28 and TRBJ1-1): DVKVTQSSRYLVKRTGEKVFLECVQDMDHENMFWYRQDPGLGLRLIYFSYDVKMKEKGDIPEGYSVSREKKERFSLILESASTNQTSMYLCASSLWTGIRNTEAFFGQGTRLTVV.

Comment on this clone: The sample carries other DNA sequences with the same CDR3. The J gene is TRBJ2-7, the V gene TRBV4-1, with D maybe TRBD2 (6 bases). The ends were cut back, 0 bases at V and 2 bases at J, with 11 bases in the middle. Germline CDR1 is MGHRA and CDR2 is YSYEKL. The CDR3 consists of 15 residues. CDR3 sequence reads: CASSQDLAGTYEQYV. Here the CDR3 DNA reads TGCGCCAGCAGCCAAGATTTGGCGGGGACCTACGAGCAGTACGTC.